This T cell receptor (beta chain) stems from a study of cytomegalovirus exposure and HLA in healthy donors (dated by TCRdb to about 2017). For context, the study as a whole: An earlier analysis of some 500 of the donors reported about 290 Gb of sequence data and roughly 100 million unique TCR beta sequences from about 179 million T cells. About 300 gigabases of sequencing data and approximately 80 million unique TCR sequences were included in an early release covering around 600 HLA-typed donors. Of the roughly 410 genotyped donors, roughly 80% were placed in the genetic ancestry cluster associated with self-reported Caucasian donors. The study was designed to test whether signatures of past pathogen exposure could be identified by cataloging public T cell receptors. The study profiled the T cell repertoires of fewer than 850 subjects by immunosequencing and related them to cytomegalovirus serostatus. Along with the roughly 700-subject first cohort, a separate validation cohort of around 120 different subjects was used. The study combined high-throughput TCR immunosequencing, statistical association of individual TCRs with disease status, and machine learning to predict cytomegalovirus infection status. In a later analysis, previously published TCR beta repertoires from 550 to 700 donors were re-analyzed and high-resolution HLA genotyping was added so that TCR occurrence patterns could be studied. Rather than drawing on any new phenotypic data, the later analysis identified candidate immune exposures from TCR beta sequences and the way those sequences occurred across donors. In an earlier analysis of 587 of the donors, high-throughput TCR beta sequencing was used to judge whether each TCR beta V gene segment behaved as functional or pseudogenic. Donor age, sex, ethnicity and CMV serostatus were collected together with the repertoire data. A later genetic analysis took genome-wide SNP genotypes for about 55% of the 666 donors and used that subset as a discovery cohort. Every discovery cohort repertoire had been produced on one sequencing platform. HLA typing included class I and class II loci at four-digit resolution. Typing coverage varied by locus: about 620-640 donors for A, B, C, DRB1 and DQB1; approximately 560 for DQA1; more than 600 for DPA1; under 490 for DPB1. Roughly 5 DR-DQ haplotypes were handled as single units for association and clustering because linkage in the cohort was strong. Across approximately 420 genotyped donors of the cohort, an average of about 250,000 unique TCR beta nucleotide sequences per donor were sequenced, and around 19% of those sequences were non-productive.

About this clone: Its recognized antigen is unknown. No qualities accompany the bases; no much larger clone lies one base away.

The cohort comprised more than 550 healthy bone marrow donors. All cohort members were sampled while nominally healthy, although unrecorded immune exposures were likely present. The donor was CMV seropositive and belonged to the group of some 290 seropositive cohort members. Each donor provided a peripheral blood sample, and peripheral blood mononuclear cells were used for TCR beta sequencing. Genomic DNA was extracted from the blood cell samples with the Qiagen DNeasy Blood Extraction Kit. The receptor library was made with the immunoSEQ multiplex PCR assay. For the multiplex PCR, a mixture combining 60 forward primers for TCR Vbeta segments and 13 reverse primers for TCR Jbeta segments was used. The CDR3 region of rearranged TCR beta genes was amplified from genomic DNA by a multiplex PCR assay. Amplified TCR beta libraries were sequenced as 87-base-pair reads on the Illumina HiSeq System. On the study's bioinformatics: In a later analysis, some 80 million unique TCR beta chains were counted across the approximately 640 repertoires, and some 10 million of these chains were shared by at least two donors. Raw reads were error-corrected and collapsed into unique sequences by a nearest-neighbor algorithm in which closely related sequences were merged to remove PCR and sequencing errors. Alignment of CDR3 sequences to IMGT reference sequences was used to assign V, D and J gene segments. Each retained sequence needed at least a six-nucleotide match to both a V gene segment and a J gene segment. A rearrangement was called productive if the CDR3 had no stop codons and remained in frame with V and J, and every other rearrangement was called non-productive. Following IMGT convention, CDR3 was defined as the stretch from the second conserved V-encoded cysteine up to the conserved J-encoded phenylalanine. The earlier analysis of approximately 500 of the donors excluded sequences that lacked an unambiguous match to a single V gene segment. In an earlier analysis of a few hundred of the donors, V segments were called functional above 56.7% productive rearrangements and were called segregating when the between-donor standard deviation exceeded 5%. A statistical classification framework was built for diagnosing cytomegalovirus status from the catalog of TCR beta chain sequences. V and J gene assignment, in a later analysis, came from comparing TCR nucleotide sequences with IMGT/GENE-DB human TR gene sequences. Using the TCRdist pipeline, a later analysis assigned CDR3 sequences along with most-parsimonious VDJ recombination scenarios. In a later analysis, every TCR beta chain was defined by the combination of its CDR3 amino acid sequence and its V-gene family, and reads without a unique V-gene family were dropped. A later analysis removed 592 highly shared, low-generation-probability nucleotide sequences to deal with suspected cross-contamination and a sequencing artifact. A later analysis calculated a clonal expansion index for each public chain from normalized within-repertoire ranks of inferred template counts. A later analysis computed generation probabilities with a VDJ recombination model fitted to out-of-frame rearrangements, and checked the results against IGoR. A later analysis scored TCR-TCR, TCR-HLA and TCR-CMV co-occurrence with hypergeometric tests, applying a repertoire-size bias correction to TCR pairs. To estimate false discovery rates, a later analysis permuted the HLA or CMV assignments 20 times. In a later analysis, co-occurring TCRs were grouped with DBSCAN, and TCRdist sequence similarity was added when clustering was performed within HLA-allele-positive subsets. Co-occurrence clustering excluded repertoires with fewer than 30,000 or more than 120,000 public chains, plus five with anomalous nucleotide sharing. Not all clones reach the TCRdb copy of this immuneACCESS table, which keeps in-frame sequences only. Checked studies attribute under half of the gap to unresolved V genes and leave the rest unexplained. Clonal size and the V and J genes are those of that table, whereas D and trimming came from the DNA. This sample has around 120,000 clones in its table, and around four fifths of those were observed once. Jointly, the top ten make up 5.9% of the sample.

Overall study results and their limits: Because counts were too low, seventeen rarely observed V segments, including chromosome 9 orphons, were excluded from the earlier analysis of roughly 580 of the donors. Compared with the roughly 670-donor mean, donors in an Asian-associated ancestry cluster had fewer N-insertions in productive TCRs, according to a later genetic analysis. A further reported finding was that TCR beta sequences accurately predicted the HLA-A and HLA-B alleles for most subjects in the first cohort. A later analysis found that HLA-associated TCR beta chains were more clonally expanded and had lower generation probabilities than equally common non-associated chains. Broadly in line with IMGT annotations, most TCR beta V segments showed up in productive rearrangements about 87% or about 30% of the time in an earlier analysis of approximately 640 of the donors. In a later analysis, some 18,000 TCR beta sequences were associated with specific HLA alleles at a false discovery rate of 0.05. In a later analysis, the rate of TCR association differed among HLA loci, with DRB1 alleles having the most associated TCRs and HLA-C alleles having the fewest. A few of the identified cytomegalovirus-associated TCR beta chains were confirmed in vitro to be specific for cytomegalovirus antigens. The study gave a list of over 150 TCR beta chains associated with cytomegalovirus. For the cohort, immune exposure information was limited to CMV serostatus. The classifier was reported to diagnose cytomegalovirus status with high specificity and sensitivity in both the original cohort and the validation cohort. An association between a missense DCLRE1C variant and V-gene and J-gene trimming of TCR beta chains was found in a later genetic analysis and replicated in an independent cohort. In a later analysis, several top co-occurrence clusters were reported to appear linked to parvovirus B19, influenza, CMV and Epstein-Barr virus. Some IMGT-functional V segments, including TRBV6-2 and TRBV6-3, could not be distinguished by the 87-base-pair reads and were therefore excluded. Because HLA typing was missing for some donors at each locus, association tests included only the typed subset. Linkage disequilibrium might explain the correlated functional status among segregating V segments, but an unknown experimental factor could not be ruled out. Sequencing depth was assumed to be roughly uniform across donors in the presence/absence analyses, though that assumption may not hold. According to a later analysis, most CMV-associated TCR beta chains appeared to be HLA-restricted, and the HLA associations seemed to be driven largely by CMV exposure. Assigning TCR associations to individual alleles was difficult when HLA alleles, especially DR and DQ, strongly co-occurred. A group of highly shared sequence variants was considered likely to be a technical artifact of the sequencing pipeline. The cohort was sequenced for TCR beta chains only, and without alpha or paired-chain data the features that could be detected were limited. Most TCR sequences were observed very rarely across donors, whereas some public TCRs were present in many individuals. The authors suggested that the approach could potentially be generalized to other disease states and immunological phenotypes.

The CDR3 sequence holds 13 residues, the cysteine and phenylalanine included. CDR3 DNA only is kept here, 39 bases in frame from base 1. The CDR1 and CDR2 encoded by the germline V gene are MRHNA and SNTAGT. V is clipped by 6 bases and J by 6 bases, and the sequence between their germline boundaries is 14 bases long. The receptor was isolated from a middle-aged woman in good health and CMV-seropositive. The V and J genes are TRBV6-4 and TRBJ1-2; D gene: possibly TRBD1, on 6 matching bases. Material: PBMCs. Here the CDR3 is given as CASSDGTSNGYTF. At the DNA level, the sequence is TGTGCCAGCAGCGATGGGACATCCAATGGCTACACCTTC.